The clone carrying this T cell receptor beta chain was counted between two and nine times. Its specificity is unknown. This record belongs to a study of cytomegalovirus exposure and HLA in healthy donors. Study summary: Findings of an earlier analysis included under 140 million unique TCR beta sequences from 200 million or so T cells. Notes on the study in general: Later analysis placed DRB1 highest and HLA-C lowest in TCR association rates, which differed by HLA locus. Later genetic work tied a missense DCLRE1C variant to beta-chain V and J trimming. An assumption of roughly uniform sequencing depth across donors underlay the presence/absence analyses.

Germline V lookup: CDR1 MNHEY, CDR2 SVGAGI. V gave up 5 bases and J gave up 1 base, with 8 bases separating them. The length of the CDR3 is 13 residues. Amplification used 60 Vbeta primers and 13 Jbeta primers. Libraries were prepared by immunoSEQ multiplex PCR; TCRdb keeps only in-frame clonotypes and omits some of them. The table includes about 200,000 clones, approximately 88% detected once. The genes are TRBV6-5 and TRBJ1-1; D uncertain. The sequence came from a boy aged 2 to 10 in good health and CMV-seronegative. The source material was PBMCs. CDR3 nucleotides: TGTGCCAGCAGTACACCACAGAACACTGAAGCTTTCTTT. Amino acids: CASSTPQNTEAFF.